This TCR beta chain was sequenced in a study of T cell responses to AZD1222 COVID-19 vaccine. The ends lost 3 bases at V and 0 bases at J; junction bases unmatched: 12. CDR3 length: 18 residues. Germline assignment: CDR1 SGHRS and CDR2 YFSETQ. Libraries were prepared by immunoSEQ multiplex PCR; TCRdb keeps only in-frame clonotypes and omits some of them. This table holds more than 110,000 clones, 88% found once. The specimen was peripheral blood, collected on day 0 of AZD1222 vaccination. The clonotype comes from an adult in good health. This chain joins TRBV5-1 and TRBJ1-1; TRBD1 matches at 9 bases. The CDR3 reads CASSSTPGTGILNTEAFF. In DNA form, the CDR3 reads TGCGCCAGCAGCTCCACCCCCGGGACAGGGATATTGAACACTGAAGCTTTCTTT.